The rows below give T cell receptor beta chains drawn from one sample of a study of cytomegalovirus exposure and HLA in healthy donors. Method: immunoSEQ multiplex PCR; TCRdb's copy keeps in-frame clones and lacks some. The sample has approximately 79,000 clones, around four fifths seen once. The sequenced sample consisted of PBMCs. All receptors come from a boy younger than 18 in good health and CMV-seronegative. The conserved cysteine and the conserved F or W are not part of the CDR3 here.

J gene,V gene,CDR3 protein
TRBJ2-5,TRBV7-2,ASSLAGRSKETQY
TRBJ1-1,TRBV14,ASSQVQGTEAF
TRBJ2-5,TRBV28,ASSFRGQPQETQY
TRBJ2-7,TRBV15,ATGMKSPATTGEEQY
TRBJ1-1,TRBV2,ASSGAPNTEAF
TRBJ1-1,TRBV19,ASSFGTGKTEAF
TRBJ1-2,TRBV28,ASSDGTDYGYT
TRBJ2-7,TRBV6-5,ASSSFSGGVYEQY
TRBJ1-1,TRBV7-2,ASSRGEAF
TRBJ2-7,TRBV2,ASREQGLRSYEQY
TRBJ1-5,TRBV4-3,ASSQELAEPQH
TRBJ1-2,TRBV6-1,ASSPNQGSYGYT
TRBJ1-5,TRBV10-3,AISESGDSNQPQH
TRBJ2-3,TRBV7-2,ASSRRQGVEDTQY
TRBJ1-1,TRBV19,ASSRTEMNTEAF
TRBJ2-7,TRBV6-6,ASSKTDYEQY
TRBJ1-1,TRBV6-1,ASSEGQFNTEAF
TRBJ1-1,TRBV7-2,ASSSPPGPEFL
TRBJ2-7,TRBV4-1,ASSQDRYTRLAEGEQY
TRBJ1-4,TRBV21-1,ASSREPRQEKLF
TRBJ2-1,TRBV28,ASPRGDRGTYNEQF
TRBJ1-6,TRBV7-2,ASSSTWRIVDNSPLH
TRBJ2-3,TRBV20-1,SASSTQY
TRBJ2-1,TRBV7-9,ASSSDSSNEQF
TRBJ1-5,TRBV4-1,ASSQAKEAGNQPQH
TRBJ2-1,TRBV19,ASSIIQGYNEQF
TRBJ2-7,TRBV4-3,ASSHGLAGTYEQY
TRBJ2-5,TRBV5-4,ASSSWGGKETQY
TRBJ2-7,TRBV5-4,ASSFQGASEQY
TRBJ1-4,TRBV4-2,ASSPGTEGLSNEKLF
TRBJ2-2,TRBV5-1,ASSGRTSGGTGELF
TRBJ1-2,TRBV6-1,ASSEGFDAVYGYT
TRBJ1-2,TRBV6-5,ASSYRDTGGYT
TRBJ2-1,TRBV6-5,ASGRARNEQF
TRBJ1-2,TRBV14,ASSQGTGSFGYT
TRBJ2-6,TRBV9,ASSVEVPGGHSGANVLT
TRBJ2-1,TRBV28,ASPPGPGLGINEQF
TRBJ2-7,TRBV30,AWSVQGIGYEQY
TRBJ2-7,TRBV6-5,ASSTRDEQY
TRBJ2-1,TRBV7-2,ASSRTSGAYNEQF
TRBJ1-3,TRBV10-1,ASSESGRSGNTIY
TRBJ1-5,TRBV18,ASSDRTDWPQH